The entry below gives a single T cell receptor (beta chain) sequence along with its context. Its target is unknown. These data come from a study of human T cells and chemical hapten exposure. Study context: Per-sample TCR yield variability stemmed mainly from small pooled library volume differences. Study-wide results and caveats: Each of the donors had alopecia, so their immune responses may not resemble those of healthy people.

MiXCR, run by TCRdb on the RACE reads, gives a single entry per CDR3 protein. The table lists about 120,000 distinct CDR3 sequences, roughly an eighth of them singletons, with 1.4% in the top ten. Documented time point: patch test 1, 2 weeks after DPC sensitization. Treatment meaning: therapeutic diphenylcyclopropenone sensitization with weekly scalp DPC. After removal of 4 bases from V and 3 bases from J, the junction contained 10 bases not matched to a gene. The length of the CDR3 is 16 residues. CDR1 is PRHDT and CDR2 is FYEKMQ in the germline V gene (reference sequence). This chain uses TRBV13 with TRBJ2-5; 8 bases match TRBD2. The source of this sequence is a woman in her forties or fifties with alopecia areata. Some clones in this sample may be carry-over from other donors' samples. Source: whole blood, taken in connection with sensitization to the hapten diphenylcyclopropenone (DPC). The CDR3 region is CASSSTSGPYEETQYF. The CDR3 nucleotides read TGTGCCAGCAGCTCCACTAGCGGACCCTATGAAGAGACCCAGTACTTC.